The 30 T cell receptor beta chains in this list originate from one sample, sequenced in a study of T cell responses to AZD1222 COVID-19 vaccine. Here immunoSEQ multiplex PCR was the method, and the copy in TCRdb shows in-frame clones only, minus some. The data show over 60,000 clones, 79% seen once. The source material was peripheral blood, sampled on day 0 of MenACWY control vaccination. The receptors come from an adult in good health.

This chain joins TRBV7-3 and TRBJ2-6; possible D gene TRBD2, 6 bases. V lost 5 bases, J lost 0 bases, and 11 bases lay in between. Germline CDR1 SGHTA, CDR2 FQGTGA. This CDR3 has 16 amino acids. The CDR3 coding sequence is TGTGCCAGCAGCGCGGGACGGAGCTCTGGGGCCAACGTCCTGACTTTC. Its protein is CASSAGRSSGANVLTF.

The count of this clone is one. The chain links TRBV5-1 to TRBJ1-1; 7 positions match TRBD1. CDR1 is SGHRS, CDR2 YFSETQ, per germline. The J segment lost 11 bases and the V segment lost 4 bases, leaving 14 bases of the junction unmatched. The CDR3 is made up of 14 amino acids. CDR3 sequence reads: CASSPSGTELVAFF. The CDR3 DNA reads as TGCGCCAGCAGCCCGTCAGGGACAGAGCTTGTCGCTTTCTTT.

The chain has TRBV19 and TRBJ1-4, with D possibly TRBD1 on 6 matching bases. The CDR3 covers 15 residues. Trimming removed 6 bases from V and 7 bases from J, with 18 bases in between. Looked up from germline, CDR1 is LNHDA and CDR2 is SQIVND (reference sequence). This CDR3 is CASSAKGGQSEKLFF. CDR3 DNA: TGTGCCAGTAGCGCCAAGGGGGGGCAGAGTGAAAAACTGTTTTTT.

J is TRBJ1-4 and V is TRBV4-2; 11 nucleotides agree with TRBD1. The CDR3 is made up of 14 amino acids. V lost 4 bases and J lost 8; bases outside the gene matches: 3. Germline V gene sequence: CDR1 LGHNA, CDR2 YNFKEQ. DNA of the CDR3: TGTGCCAGCAGCCTCGGGACAGGGGGAGAAAAACTGTTTTTT. Translation gives CASSLGTGGEKLFF.

The chain is built from TRBV30 and TRBJ2-3; maybe TRBD1 (6 bases). V dropped 5 bases and J dropped 0 bases, with 6 bases sitting between them. CDR3 length equals 12 residues. The germline gives CDR1 GTSNPN, CDR2 SVGIG (reference sequence). CDR3: CAWGQSTDTQYF. DNA of the CDR3: TGTGCCTGGGGACAGAGCACAGATACGCAGTATTTT.

This clone was observed once. This chain connects TRBV7-9 to TRBJ2-2, with 8 bases lining up with TRBD1. The length of the CDR3 is 17 residues. The trim removed 8 bases at V and 2 bases at J, leaving 13 bases unmatched. In germline, CDR1 is SEHNR, CDR2 FQNEAQ (reference sequence). CDR3 loop: CASFRTGRSRNTGELFF. The CDR3 DNA is TGTGCCAGCTTTCGGACAGGGAGGTCTCGAAACACCGGGGAGCTGTTTTTT.

The rearrangement uses TRBV9 and TRBJ2-7; a weak D match, TRBD2 (5 bases). Trimming removed 8 bases at V and 3 bases at J, with 6 bases between. The CDR3 covers 10 residues. Per germline, CDR1 SGDLS and CDR2 YYNGEE. CDR3 sequence: CARRVYEQYF. CDR3 coding DNA: TGTGCCAGGAGGGTCTACGAGCAGTACTTC. The full variable domain, rest sourced from reference TRBV9 and TRBJ2-7, is DSGVTQTPKHLITATGQRVTLRCSPRSGDLSVYWYQQSLDQGLQFLIQYYNGEERAKGNILERFSAQQFPDLHSELNLSSLELGDSALYFCARRVYEQYFGPGTRLTVT.

Only a few counts were recorded for this clone. This chain connects TRBV5-1 to TRBJ2-2; 13 bases are a match to TRBD2. Unmatched junction bases numbered 2, after V lost 4 bases and J lost 5 bases. The CDR3 is 15 amino acids. From germline, CDR1 is SGHRS and CDR2 YFSETQ. The CDR3 loop reads CASSPTSGGTGELFF. The CDR3 coding sequence is TGCGCCAGCAGCCCGACTAGCGGGGGGACCGGGGAGCTGTTTTTT.

This clone was seen just once. The J gene is TRBJ1-3, the V gene TRBV7-2, with D maybe TRBD1 (5 bases). CDR1 is SGHTA, CDR2 FQGNSA, per germline. The CDR3 spans 14 residues. Trimming left V 5 bases short and J 0 bases short, with 8 bases between. DNA for the CDR3: TGTGCCAGCAGCGGGACGGTCTCTGGAAACACCATATATTTT. Encoded protein: CASSGTVSGNTIYF. Full variable domain (remainder filled in from reference TRBV7-2 and TRBJ1-3): GAGVSQSPSNKVTEKGKDVELRCDPISGHTALYWYRQSLGQGLEFLIYFQGNSAPDKSGLPSDRFSAERTGGSVSTLTIQRTQQEDSAVYLCASSGTVSGNTIYFGEGSWLTVV.

The chain has TRBV25-1 and TRBJ2-1; D unresolved. This CDR3 has 15 amino acids. Germline assignment: CDR1 MGHDK and CDR2 SYGVNS. Trimming pared 4 bases from V and 0 bases from J, leaving 10 bases between. The chain's CDR3 is CASSAKRDSYNEQFF. In nucleotides, the CDR3 is TGTGCCAGCAGTGCCAAAAGGGACTCCTACAATGAGCAGTTCTTC.

A single count supports this clone. The chain carries TRBV7-8 and TRBJ1-2; TRBD1 might be the D (5 bases). V shed 5 bases and J shed 4 bases, with 11 bases lying between them. Per germline, CDR1 SGHVS and CDR2 FQNEAQ. The CDR3 runs to 13 residues. CDR3 residues: CASSPREGYGYTF. CDR3 DNA: TGTGCCAGCAGCCCCAGGGAGGGCTATGGCTACACCTTC.

The J gene is TRBJ2-7, the V gene TRBV5-4; the D gene could be TRBD1 or TRBD2 (5 bases each). V was shortened by 4 bases and J by 5 bases, with 13 bases between the two germline ends. Germline CDR1 reads SGHNT; CDR2 reads YYREEE (reference sequence). The CDR3 totals 13 residues. The CDR3 sequence: CASSPSGGHEQYF. The CDR3 DNA follows: TGTGCCAGCAGCCCCTCTGGGGGACACGAGCAGTACTTC. The entire variable domain, with the rest obtained from reference TRBV5-4 and TRBJ2-7, is as follows: ETGVTQSPTHLIKTRGQQVTLRCSSQSGHNTVSWYQQALGQGPQFIFQYYREEENGRGNFPPRFSGLQFPNYSSELNVNALELDDSALYLCASSPSGGHEQYFGPGTRLTVT.

This chain joins TRBV19 and TRBJ1-1; a possible D gene is TRBD1 (6 bases). The CDR3 has 13 residues. The germline gives CDR1 LNHDA, CDR2 SQIVND (reference sequence). The V end was cut by 10 bases, the J end by 0 bases, with 12 bases between. For the CDR3, the DNA is TGTGCCACCCGGGGGGCGATGAACACTGAAGCTTTCTTT. Its translation: CATRGAMNTEAFF.

The gene calls are TRBV29-1 and TRBJ2-1, with TRBD1 matching over 8 bases. The germline CDR1 and CDR2 sequences are SQVTM and ANQGSEA. The CDR3 spans 13 residues. With 5 bases clipped from V and 10 bases from J, the junction kept 10 bases outside the gene matches. CDR3 sequence reads: CSVYGQGLGEQFF. The CDR3 region has the DNA TGCAGCGTTTACGGACAGGGCTTAGGCGAGCAGTTCTTC.

This clone was counted between two and nine times. The V call is TRBV11-2, the J call TRBJ2-7, with a weak D call TRBD2 (6 bases). CDR1 and CDR2 from the germline V gene are SGHAT and FQNNGV. This CDR3 is built from 12 residues. V dropped 5 bases and J dropped 4 bases, with 9 bases sitting between them. The CDR3 nucleotides are TGTGCCAGCAGCCCTGGGAGGTACGAGCAGTACTTC. It translates to CASSPGRYEQYF.

This sequence joins TRBV5-6 and TRBJ1-3, with unresolved D. CDR1 and CDR2 from the germline V gene are SGHDT and YYEEEE. V lost 3 bases to trimming and J lost 0 bases, with 7 bases between them. The CDR3 is made up of 14 amino acids. The CDR3 region has the DNA TGTGCCAGCAGCTACCAGCACTCTGGAAACACCATATATTTT. Its protein is CASSYQHSGNTIYF.

This clone occurred a few times. V usage is TRBV13 and J usage is TRBJ2-1; D is ambiguous. Per the germline V gene, CDR1 is PRHDT and CDR2 is FYEKMQ (reference sequence). Trimming removed 3 bases at V and 6 bases at J, with 3 bases between. The CDR3 consists of 11 residues. CDR3 bases: TGTGCCAGCAGCTTGGCCAATGAGCAGTTCTTC. The encoded protein is CASSLANEQFF.

The chain carries TRBV7-9 and TRBJ1-6; a weak D match, TRBD1 (6 bases). Germline V gene sequence: CDR1 SEHNR, CDR2 FQNEAQ (reference sequence). Trimming left V 1 base short and J 6 bases short, with 10 bases between. The CDR3 is 15 amino acids. The CDR3 protein is CASSLGGAGNSPLHF. The CDR3, as DNA: TGTGCCAGCAGCTTAGGGGGGGCCGGTAATTCACCCCTCCACTTT.

The V gene is TRBV7-2, the J gene TRBJ1-2; D uncertain. V gave up 2 bases and J gave up 8 bases, with 9 bases separating them. CDR3 size: 12 residues. The germline gives CDR1 SGHTA, CDR2 FQGNSA. The CDR3 sequence: CASSLSGRGYTF. For the CDR3, the DNA is TGTGCCAGCAGCTTATCCGGGCGCGGCTACACCTTC.

V and J are TRBV18 and TRBJ2-3; tentative D call: TRBD2 (6 bases). The germline gives CDR1 KGHSH, CDR2 LQKENI. The CDR3 consists of 14 residues. Trimming cost V 6 bases and J 6 bases, with 16 bases left between them. The CDR3 DNA reads as TGTGCCAGCTCCGCCGGGGGAACTAGCGATACGCAGTATTTT. It encodes CASSAGGTSDTQYF.

The CDR3 sequence is CASSADRGGYTF. The CDR3 DNA reads as TGTGCCAGCAGTGCGGACAGGGGCGGCTACACCTTC. This rearrangement joins TRBV2 to TRBJ1-2; 9 nucleotides align to TRBD1. The J segment lost 8 bases and the V segment lost 4 bases, leaving 2 bases of the junction unmatched. Germline-derived CDR1 and CDR2 are SNHLY and FYNNEI. CDR3 size: 12 residues.

The J gene is TRBJ2-1, the V gene TRBV3-1 (or the pseudogene TRBV3-2); 12 nucleotides match TRBD2. V shed 6 bases and J 6 bases; nucleotides not matched to a gene: 9. The germline CDR1 and CDR2 sequences are LGHDT and YNNKEL (reference sequence). The CDR3 consists of 16 residues. In nucleotides, the CDR3 is TGTGCCAGCAGTCGACGAGGACTAGCGGGATCCAATGAGCAGTTCTTC. It specifies CASSRRGLAGSNEQFF.

The genes are TRBV5-1 and TRBJ2-7, with 8 bases that match TRBD1. This CDR3 comprises 15 residues. Losses at the gene ends were 3 bases for V and 0 bases for J; bases not matched to a gene: 5. Germline CDR1 is SGHRS and CDR2 is YFSETQ. The CDR3 DNA follows: TGCGCCAGCAGCTCACGGACAGGGACCTCCTACGAGCAGTACTTC. Its protein product is CASSSRTGTSYEQYF.

The chain recombines TRBV7-2 with TRBJ1-1; D gene ambiguous. Trimming cost V 5 bases and J 0 bases, with 10 bases left between them. The CDR3 spans 14 residues. Looked up from germline, CDR1 is SGHTA and CDR2 is FQGNSA. CDR3 sequence reads: CASSPEGMNTEAFF. The CDR3 bases are TGTGCCAGCAGCCCGGAAGGGATGAACACTGAAGCTTTCTTT.

This clone came up a few times. The rearrangement links TRBV30 to TRBJ2-7, with 10 bases aligning to TRBD2. Unmatched junction bases numbered 5, after V lost 3 bases and J lost 6 bases. From germline, CDR1 is GTSNPN and CDR2 SVGIG (reference sequence). This CDR3 is built from 13 residues. The DNA for the CDR3 is TGTGCCTGGAGCGCACTAGCGGGACTCGAGCAGTACTTC. Translation gives CAWSALAGLEQYF.

This chain uses TRBV28 with TRBJ1-6, with a tentative D call TRBD1 (6 bases). From germline, CDR1 is MDHEN and CDR2 SYDVKM. Trimming removed 5 bases at V and 6 bases at J, with 14 bases between. The CDR3 runs 15 residues. CDR3 protein: CASSLPGAANSPLHF. CDR3 DNA sequence: TGTGCCAGCAGTCTCCCGGGGGCCGCTAATTCACCCCTCCACTTT.

The genes are TRBV6-5 and TRBJ1-3; TRBD1 matches at 7 bases. The CDR3 covers 13 residues. In germline, CDR1 is MNHEY, CDR2 SVGAGI. Unmatched junction bases numbered 4, after V lost 8 bases and J lost 3 bases. CDR3 amino acids: CASRPGGGNTIYF. In DNA, the CDR3 is TGTGCCAGCCGTCCAGGGGGTGGAAACACCATATATTTT.

The genes are TRBV7-2 and TRBJ1-1, with no clear D. V was clipped by 3 bases and J by 1 base, with 9 bases between them. Looked up from germline, CDR1 is SGHTA and CDR2 is FQGNSA. This CDR3 has 14 amino acids. The CDR3, as DNA: TGTGCCAGCAGCTTCGGACCAGAGAACACTGAAGCTTTCTTT. Translating gives CASSFGPENTEAFF.

This clone was detected only a few times. V is TRBV14 and J is TRBJ2-1, with 14 bases lining up with TRBD2. The germline CDR1 and CDR2 sequences are SGHDN and FVKESK. The V gene end was trimmed by 1 base and the J gene end by 8 bases; junction bases not matched to a gene: 16. The CDR3 is 20 amino acids. CDR3 in amino acids: CASSQATGLAGETWGHEQFF. For the CDR3, the DNA is TGTGCCAGCAGCCAAGCAACGGGACTAGCGGGAGAGACCTGGGGGCATGAGCAGTTCTTC. The variable domain in full, with the rest retrieved from reference TRBV14 and TRBJ2-1, is EAGVTQFPSHSVIEKGQTVTLRCDPISGHDNLYWYRRVMGKEIKFLLHFVKESKQDESGMPNNRFLAERTGGTYSTLKVQPAELEDSGVYFCASSQATGLAGETWGHEQFFGPGTRLTVL.

This CDR3 is CASSFSQGWAEAFF. CDR3 nucleotides: TGTGCCAGCAGTTTCTCTCAGGGCTGGGCTGAAGCTTTCTTT. The V call is TRBV27, the J call TRBJ1-1, with a weak D call TRBD1 (5 bases). CDR3 size: 14 residues. Germline CDR1 MNHEY, CDR2 SMNVEV (reference sequence). V lost 3 bases and J 6 bases, leaving 14 bases between the germline ends.